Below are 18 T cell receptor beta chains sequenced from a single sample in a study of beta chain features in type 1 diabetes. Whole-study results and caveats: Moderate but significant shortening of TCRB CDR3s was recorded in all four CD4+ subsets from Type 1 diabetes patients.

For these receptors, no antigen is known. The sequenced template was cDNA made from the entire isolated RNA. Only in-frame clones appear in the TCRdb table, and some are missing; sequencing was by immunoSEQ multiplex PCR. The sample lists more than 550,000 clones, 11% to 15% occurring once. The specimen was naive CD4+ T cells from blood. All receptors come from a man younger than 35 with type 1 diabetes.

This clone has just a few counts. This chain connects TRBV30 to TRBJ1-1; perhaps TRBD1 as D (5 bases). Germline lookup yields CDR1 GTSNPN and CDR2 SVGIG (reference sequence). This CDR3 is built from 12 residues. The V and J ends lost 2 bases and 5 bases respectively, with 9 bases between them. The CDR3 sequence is CAWSWGITEAFF. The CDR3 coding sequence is TGTGCCTGGAGTTGGGGGATAACTGAAGCTTTCTTT.

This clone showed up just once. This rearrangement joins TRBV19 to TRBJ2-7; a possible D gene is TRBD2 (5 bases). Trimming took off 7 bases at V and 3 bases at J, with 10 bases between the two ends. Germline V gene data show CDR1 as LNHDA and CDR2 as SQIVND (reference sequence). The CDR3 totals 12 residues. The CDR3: CASKRPVYEQYF. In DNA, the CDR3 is TGTGCCAGTAAGCGGCCGGTCTACGAGCAGTACTTC.

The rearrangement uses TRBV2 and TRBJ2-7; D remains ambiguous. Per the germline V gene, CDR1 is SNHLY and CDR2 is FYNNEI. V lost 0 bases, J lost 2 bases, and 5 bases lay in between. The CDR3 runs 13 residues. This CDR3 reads CASSEAWTYEQYF. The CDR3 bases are TGTGCCAGCAGTGAAGCGTGGACCTACGAGCAGTACTTC.

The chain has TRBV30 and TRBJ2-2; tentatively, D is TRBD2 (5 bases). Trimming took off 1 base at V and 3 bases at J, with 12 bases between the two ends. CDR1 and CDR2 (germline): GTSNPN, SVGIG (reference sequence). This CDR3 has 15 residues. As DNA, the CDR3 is TGTGCCTGGAGTGCCTACAGCGGTCACACCGGGGAGCTGTTTTTT. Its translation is CAWSAYSGHTGELFF.

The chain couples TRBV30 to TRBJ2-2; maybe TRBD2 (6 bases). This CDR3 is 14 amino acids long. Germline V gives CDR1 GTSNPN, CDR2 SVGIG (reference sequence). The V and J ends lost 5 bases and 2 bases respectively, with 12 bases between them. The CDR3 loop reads CAWGRDFNTGELFF. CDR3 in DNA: TGTGCCTGGGGCAGGGACTTTAACACCGGGGAGCTGTTTTTT.

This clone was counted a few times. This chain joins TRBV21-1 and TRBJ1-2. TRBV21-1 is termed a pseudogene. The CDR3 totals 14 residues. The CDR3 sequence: CATPRGPPIYGYTF. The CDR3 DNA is TGTGCCACCCCCAGAGGGCCCCCCATCTATGGCTACACCTTC.

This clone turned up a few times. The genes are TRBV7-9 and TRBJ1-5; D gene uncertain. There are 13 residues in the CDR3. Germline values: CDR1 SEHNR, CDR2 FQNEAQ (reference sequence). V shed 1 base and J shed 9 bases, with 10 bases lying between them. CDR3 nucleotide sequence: TGTGCCAGCAGCTTAGAGGAGTTAAGGCCCCAGCATTTT. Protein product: CASSLEELRPQHF.

For the CDR3, the DNA is TGTGCCAGCGCAAAGACAGTCTCTGGAAACACCATATATTTT. Amino acids: CASAKTVSGNTIYF. This chain joins TRBV6-5 and TRBJ1-3, with D perhaps TRBD1 (5 bases). In germline, CDR1 is MNHEY, CDR2 SVGAGI. The CDR3 sequence is 14 residues long. V lost 8 bases and J lost 0, with 11 bases in between.

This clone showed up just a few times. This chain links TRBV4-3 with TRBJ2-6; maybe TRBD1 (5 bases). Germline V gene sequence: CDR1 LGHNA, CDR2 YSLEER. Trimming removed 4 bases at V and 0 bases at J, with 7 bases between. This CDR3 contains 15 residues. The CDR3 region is CASSPDSSGANVLTF. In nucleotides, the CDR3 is TGCGCCAGCAGCCCTGACAGCTCTGGGGCCAACGTCCTGACTTTC.

Here the CDR3 reads CAWSSHGGFYEQYF. The CDR3, as DNA: TGTGCCTGGAGCTCTCACGGGGGTTTCTACGAGCAGTACTTC. This sequence joins TRBV30 and TRBJ2-7; weak D call: TRBD2 (6 bases). With 3 bases removed from V and 3 bases from J, the gap between germline ends came to 15 bases. In germline, CDR1 is GTSNPN, CDR2 SVGIG (reference sequence). The CDR3 spans 14 residues.

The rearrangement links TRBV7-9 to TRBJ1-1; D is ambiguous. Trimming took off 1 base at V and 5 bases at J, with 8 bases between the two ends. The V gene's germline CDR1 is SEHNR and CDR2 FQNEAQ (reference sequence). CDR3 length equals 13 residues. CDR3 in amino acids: CASSLVSGTEAFF. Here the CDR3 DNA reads TGTGCCAGCAGCTTAGTAAGTGGAACTGAAGCTTTCTTT.

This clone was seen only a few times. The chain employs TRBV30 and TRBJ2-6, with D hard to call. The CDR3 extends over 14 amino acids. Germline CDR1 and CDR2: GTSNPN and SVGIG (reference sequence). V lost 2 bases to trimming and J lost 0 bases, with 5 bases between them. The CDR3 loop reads CAWSTYSGANVLTF. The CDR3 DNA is TGTGCCTGGAGTACATACTCTGGGGCCAACGTCCTGACTTTC.

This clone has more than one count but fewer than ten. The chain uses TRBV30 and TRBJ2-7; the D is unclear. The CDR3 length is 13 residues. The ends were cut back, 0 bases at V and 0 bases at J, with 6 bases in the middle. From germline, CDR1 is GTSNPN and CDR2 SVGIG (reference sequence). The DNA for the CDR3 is TGTGCCTGGAGTGTGTCGTTCTCCTACGAGCAGTACTTC. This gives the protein CAWSVSFSYEQYF.

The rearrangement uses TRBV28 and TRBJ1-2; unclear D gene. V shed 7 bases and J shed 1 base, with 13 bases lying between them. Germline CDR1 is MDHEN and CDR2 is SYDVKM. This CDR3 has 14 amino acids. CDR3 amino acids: CASINSGYNYGYTF. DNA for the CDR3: TGTGCCAGCATCAACTCCGGCTATAACTATGGCTACACCTTC.

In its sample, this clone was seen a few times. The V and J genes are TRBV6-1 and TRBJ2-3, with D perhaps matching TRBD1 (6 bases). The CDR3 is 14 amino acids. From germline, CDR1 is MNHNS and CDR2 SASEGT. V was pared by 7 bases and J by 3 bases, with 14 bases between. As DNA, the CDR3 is TGTGCCAGCATAAGTGGTCAGGGGACAGATACGCAGTATTTT. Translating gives CASISGQGTDTQYF.

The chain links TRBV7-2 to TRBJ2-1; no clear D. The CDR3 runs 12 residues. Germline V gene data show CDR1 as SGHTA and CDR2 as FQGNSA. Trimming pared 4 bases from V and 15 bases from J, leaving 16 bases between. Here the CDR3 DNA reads TGTGCCAGCAGCTCGACTTCTCTCGACACGTTCTTC. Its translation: CASSSTSLDTFF.

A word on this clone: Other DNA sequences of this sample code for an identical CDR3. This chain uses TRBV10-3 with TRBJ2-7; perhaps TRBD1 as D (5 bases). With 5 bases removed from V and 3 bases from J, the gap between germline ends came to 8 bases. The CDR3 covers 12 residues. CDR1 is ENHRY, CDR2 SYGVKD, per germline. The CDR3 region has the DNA TGTGCCATCAGTCTCCAGGGCTACGAGCAGTACTTC. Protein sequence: CAISLQGYEQYF.

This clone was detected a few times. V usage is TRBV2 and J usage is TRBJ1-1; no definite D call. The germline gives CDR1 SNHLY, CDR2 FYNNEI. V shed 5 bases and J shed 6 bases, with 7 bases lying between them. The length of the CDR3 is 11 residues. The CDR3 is CASSSGAEAFF. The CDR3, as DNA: TGTGCCAGCAGTAGCGGGGCTGAAGCTTTCTTT.